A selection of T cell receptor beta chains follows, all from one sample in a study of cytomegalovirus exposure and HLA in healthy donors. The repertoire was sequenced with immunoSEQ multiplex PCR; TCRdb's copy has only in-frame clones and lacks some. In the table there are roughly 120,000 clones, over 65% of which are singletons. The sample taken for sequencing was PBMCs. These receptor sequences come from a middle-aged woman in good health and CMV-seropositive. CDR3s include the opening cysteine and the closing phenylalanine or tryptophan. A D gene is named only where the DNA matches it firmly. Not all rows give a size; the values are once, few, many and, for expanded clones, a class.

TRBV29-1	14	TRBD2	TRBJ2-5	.	TGCAGCGTCAGGACTAGCGGGGGGTCAGGGACCCAGTACTTC	CSVRTSGGSGTQYF
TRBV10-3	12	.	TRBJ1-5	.	TGTGCCATCAGTGAGAATAGTCAGCCCCAGCATTTT	CAISENSQPQHF
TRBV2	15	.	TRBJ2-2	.	TGTGCCAGCAGAACTAGTGCCTCTGGGGCCGGGGAGCTGTTTTTT	CASRTSASGAGELFF
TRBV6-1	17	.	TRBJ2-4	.	TGTGCCAGCAGTGATATCGACTACAGCCTGGCCAAAAACATTCAGTACTTC	CASSDIDYSLAKNIQYF
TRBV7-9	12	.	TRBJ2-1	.	TGTGCCAGCAGCGAAGCCGACAATGAGCAGTTCTTC	CASSEADNEQFF
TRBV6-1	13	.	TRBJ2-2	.	TGTGCCAGACAGGGTTTTAGATCCGGGGAGCTGTTTTTT	CARQGFRSGELFF
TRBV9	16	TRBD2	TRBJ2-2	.	TGTGCCAGCAGCCCACGACTAGCGGAGACCACCGGGGAGCTGTTTTTT	CASSPRLAETTGELFF
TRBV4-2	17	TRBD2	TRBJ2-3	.	TGTGCCAGCAGCCAAAGGCGTAGCGGGGGGGCCCCAGATACGCAGTATTTT	CASSQRRSGGAPDTQYF
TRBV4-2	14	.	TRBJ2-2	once	TGTGCCAGCAACGACGGGGTGAACACCGGGGAGCTGTTTTTT	CASNDGVNTGELFF
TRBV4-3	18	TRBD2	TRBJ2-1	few	TGCGCCAGCAGCCCCTCCCTGGGACTAGCGGGAGGATCCAATGAGCAGTTCTTC	CASSPSLGLAGGSNEQFF
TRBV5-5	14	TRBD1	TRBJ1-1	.	TGTGCCAGCAGCTTACAGGGGTCGAACACTGAAGCTTTCTTT	CASSLQGSNTEAFF